This T cell receptor (beta chain) originates from a study of cytotoxic CD8 clonotypes in ibrutinib-treated CLL. Only in-frame clones appear in the TCRdb table, and some are missing; sequencing was by immunoSEQ multiplex PCR. Here the sample spans 250,000 or so clones, roughly 70% being singletons. Germline V gives CDR1 SGHNT, CDR2 YYREEE (reference sequence). This CDR3 contains 15 residues. V gave up 4 bases and J gave up 4 bases; unmatched junction bases: 9. The specimen comprised PBMCs, sampled after 24 months of ibrutinib treatment. This receptor was taken from a human donor with chronic lymphocytic leukemia. J is TRBJ2-3 and V is TRBV5-4, with 7 positions matching TRBD1. The DNA of the CDR3 is TGTGCCAGCAGCCCTTGGACAGGAGAAGCAGATACGCAGTATTTT. Translating gives CASSPWTGEADTQYF.